This is a list of T cell receptor beta chains from one sample in a study of shared clonotypes between healthy human individuals. Generated by immunoSEQ multiplex PCR, the TCRdb table keeps only in-frame clones and is missing some. The table has a few million clones, roughly 93% seen once. Source material: naive CD8+ T cells from PBMCs. Every receptor here comes from a man aged 18 to 30 in good health. Some clones in this sample may be carry-over from other donors' samples. Both conserved end residues are part of each CDR3. A D gene is named only where the DNA matches it firmly. Expanded clones get a size class; other rows say once, few or many, or leave the size out.

.	TRBJ2-1	TRBV9	.	TGTGCCAGCAGCGTAGCCGCCCTGGATAGAGCGGTCGGTAATGAGCAGTTCTTC	CASSVAALDRAVGNEQFF
.	TRBJ2-2	TRBV28	TRBD2	TGTGCCAGCAGTTTAGGACTAGCGGGGGTAAACACCGGGGAGCTGTTTTTT	CASSLGLAGVNTGELFF
once	TRBJ2-5	TRBV20-1	.	TGCAGTGCTAGAGAAGAGACCCAGTACTTC	CSAREETQYF
.	TRBJ2-7	TRBV7-9	.	TGTGCCAGCAGCTTGGCCCCCTGGGAGCAGTACTTC	CASSLAPWEQYF
.	TRBJ2-2	TRBV11-2	.	TGTGCCAGCAGCTTAGGTCGGGTGGAGCTGTTTTTT	CASSLGRVELFF
.	TRBJ2-3	TRBV4-2	TRBD2	TGTGCCAGCAGCCAAGGGACTAGCGACACAGATACGCAGTATTTT	CASSQGTSDTDTQYF
few	TRBJ1-1	TRBV29-1	TRBD1	TGCAGCGCCCGGACAGGGGGAATGAACACTGAAGCTTTCTTT	CSARTGGMNTEAFF
.	TRBJ1-3	TRBV7-9	TRBD1	TGTGCCAGCAGCCCCGATCGGACAGGGGCTGGAAACACCATATATTTT	CASSPDRTGAGNTIYF
.	TRBJ1-5	TRBV7-6	.	TGTGCCAGCAGCCACAGGGCCCGGGGGCCGGGGGATAATCAGCCCCAGCATTTT	CASSHRARGPGDNQPQHF
.	TRBJ2-3	TRBV18	.	TGTGCCAGCTCACGGGTTATGGCCCAAAGCACAGATACGCAGTATTTT	CASSRVMAQSTDTQYF
.	TRBJ1-2	TRBV6-4	TRBD1	TGTGCCAGCAGTGAGTCGTCTGGACAGGGGGCTAACTATGGCTACACCTTC	CASSESSGQGANYGYTF
once	TRBJ1-6	TRBV28	.	TGTGCCAGCAGTTTAGTAGGGGAAAGCTCCTATAATTCACCCCTCCACTTT	CASSLVGESSYNSPLHF
once	TRBJ2-2	TRBV7-2	TRBD2	TGTGCCAGCAGCTTAGAACCTAGCGGAGCCACCGGGGAGCTGTTTTTT	CASSLEPSGATGELFF
.	TRBJ1-2	TRBV7-9	.	TGTGCCAGCAGCTTAGTCCCCGGGGACTATAACGGCTACACCTTC	CASSLVPGDYNGYTF
.	TRBJ2-1	TRBV7-3	TRBD1	TGTGCCAGCAGCCCGACAGGGGGTTTCAATGAGCAGTTCTTC	CASSPTGGFNEQFF
.	TRBJ2-7	TRBV14	TRBD1	TGTGCCAGCAGCCCGCACAGGGGATCGTACGAGCAGTACTTC	CASSPHRGSYEQYF
few	TRBJ1-5	TRBV5-5	.	TGTGCCAGCAGCTTGTGGGGGGTTGGACAGCCCCAGCATTTT	CASSLWGVGQPQHF
.	TRBJ2-1	TRBV28	TRBD2	TGTGCCAGCAGTCTGTCTAGCGGGAGGTTCTACAATGAGCAGTTCTTC	CASSLSSGRFYNEQFF
.	TRBJ2-1	TRBV9	.	TGTGCCAGCAGCTTAAGAGAGGTCGGCTCCTACAATGAGCAGTTCTTC	CASSLREVGSYNEQFF
.	TRBJ1-1	TRBV7-9	.	TGTGCCAGCAGCTTCGGACTGACTGAAGCTTTCTTT	CASSFGLTEAFF
.	TRBJ2-7	TRBV28	TRBD1	TGTGCCAGCAGGCCCGGGACAGGGAGCTACGAGCAGTACTTC	CASRPGTGSYEQYF
few	TRBJ1-1	TRBV27	.	TGTGCCAGCAGTAACGGACAGCTTGAAGCTTTCTTT	CASSNGQLEAFF
.	TRBJ1-3	TRBV7-6	.	TGTGCCAGCAGCTTAGAGATGATCTCTGGAAACACCATATATTTT	CASSLEMISGNTIYF
.	TRBJ2-1	TRBV27	TRBD2	TGTGCCAGCACCTTTAGCGGGAGCTCCTACAATGAGCAGTTCTTC	CASTFSGSSYNEQFF
.	TRBJ1-2	TRBV19	.	TGTGCCAGTAGTCTCCGGGACCCCCCTCCGAACTATGGCTACACCTTC	CASSLRDPPPNYGYTF